The clone carrying this T cell receptor beta chain was recorded once. J was trimmed by 3 bases and V by 6 bases; bases with no gene match: 8. The CDR3 is 15 amino acids. The germline gives CDR1 KGHSH, CDR2 LQKENI. The sample comes from a study of blood T cell repertoires in COVID-19. Overall study context: Symptom resolution, clearance, or two negative PCRs marked the recovered donors of Cohort 3.

As processed by the authors: Amplified reference gene primers provided the basis for estimating nucleated cell counts. The data were produced by immunoSEQ multiplex PCR, yet TCRdb's version contains in-frame clones alone and is incomplete. V and J calls and clone size are given by that table; D and trimming were obtained from the DNA. The sample lists a few hundred thousand clones; 88% were seen once. The clonotype comes from a woman in her fifties or sixties in a cohort exposed to, infected with or recovered from COVID-19 (not recorded which). Sequencing was carried out using PBMCs or T cells enriched from blood (not recorded which). This chain links TRBV18 with TRBJ2-7; 10 bases line up with TRBD1. CDR3 sequence: CASSAGQGSIYEQYF. CDR3 nucleotides: TGTGCCAGCTCGGCGGGACAGGGGAGCATCTACGAGCAGTACTTC.